This T cell receptor beta chain is from a study of Ad26.COV2.S vaccination and SARS-CoV-2 variants. The repertoire was sequenced with immunoSEQ multiplex PCR; TCRdb's copy has only in-frame clones and lacks some. The table records approximately 150,000 clones, 80% to 90% of them present only once. Deletions cut 6 bases from V and 1 base from J, with 6 bases between. The CDR3 runs to 12 residues. The germline V gene encodes CDR1 MDHEN and CDR2 SYDVKM. This receptor was obtained from a human donor who had recovered from COVID-19. The V gene is TRBV28, the J gene TRBJ1-1; D possibly corresponds to TRBD1 (5 bases). The specimen comprised peripheral blood, sampled after recovery from COVID-19. CDR3 amino acids: CASSGGNTEAFF. CDR3 in DNA: TGTGCCAGCAGCGGGGGGAACACTGAAGCTTTCTTT.